The T cell receptor beta chain under discussion was sequenced for a study of T cell changes during pregnancy in multiple sclerosis. The V gene end was trimmed by 2 bases and the J gene end by 5 bases; junction bases not matched to a gene: 6. From germline, CDR1 is SGHVS and CDR2 FQNEAQ. This CDR3 is built from 16 residues. Sequencing used immunoSEQ multiplex PCR; TCRdb keeps in-frame clones, though not all of them. The sample includes about 50,000 clones, 80% to 95% of them seen just once. The V gene is TRBV7-8, the J gene TRBJ1-3; 10 bases match TRBD1. Here the sequenced sample was CD4+ T cells from peripheral blood mononuclear cells, taken in the second trimester of pregnancy. The receptor was isolated from a female donor with multiple sclerosis, enrolled in a pregnancy study. The CDR3 reads CASSLSDRGRRNTIYF. CDR3 DNA sequence: TGTGCCAGCAGCTTAAGTGACAGGGGGCGAAGAAACACCATATATTTT.